Listed here is a single T cell receptor (beta chain). This sample is drawn from a study of blood T cell repertoires in COVID-19. On the study more broadly: Researchers got acute and convalescent COVID-19 samples from the United States, Italy and Spain.

Using immunoSEQ multiplex PCR, the repertoire was profiled, and TCRdb retains in-frame clones only, with some absent. The sample carries tens of thousands of clones, approximately 83% recorded once. Looked up from germline, CDR1 is MDHEN and CDR2 is SYDVKM. Deletions cut 2 bases from V and 15 bases from J, with 11 bases between. CDR3 size: 11 residues. The TCR originated in a human donor in a cohort sampled during active COVID-19. The genes are TRBV28 and TRBJ2-1; possible D gene TRBD1, 6 bases. Input material: peripheral blood. CDR3 bases: TGTGCCAGCAGTTTAACTACAGGGACGTTCTTC. It specifies CASSLTTGTFF.